Listed below are T cell receptor beta chains from one sample, sequenced in a study of T cell responses to AZD1222 COVID-19 vaccine. Sequencing was performed with immunoSEQ multiplex PCR; in TCRdb, only in-frame clones are kept and a portion is missing. The sample has 40,000 to 55,000 clones; 65% to 90% are singletons. The starting material was peripheral blood, obtained 28 days after the second AZD1222 dose. The source is an adult who received the AZD1222 COVID-19 vaccine. Both conserved end residues are part of each CDR3. The order of the fields is D gene, J gene, V gene, clone size, CDR3 protein. D genes are given only for firm matches. Part of the rows lack a size; the others show once, few, many or a class for expanded clones.

D gene: TRBD2; J gene: TRBJ2-7; V gene: TRBV7-2; clone size: -; CDR3 protein: CASSEGLALYEQYF
D gene: -; J gene: TRBJ2-7; V gene: TRBV12-3/TRBV12-4; clone size: once; CDR3 protein: CASSLQGYEQYF
D gene: TRBD1; J gene: TRBJ1-6; V gene: TRBV4-2; clone size: -; CDR3 protein: CASRQPGTDNSPLHF
D gene: -; J gene: TRBJ1-2; V gene: TRBV21-1; clone size: -; CDR3 protein: CASSKECRVNYGYTF
D gene: TRBD1; J gene: TRBJ2-3; V gene: TRBV11-3; clone size: -; CDR3 protein: CASSHKGQGAGTDTQYF
D gene: -; J gene: TRBJ2-7; V gene: TRBV7-2; clone size: -; CDR3 protein: CASRNAGTASYEQYF
D gene: -; J gene: TRBJ2-7; V gene: TRBV6-2/TRBV6-3; clone size: -; CDR3 protein: CASSYSFPPTEQYF
D gene: -; J gene: TRBJ1-2; V gene: TRBV18; clone size: -; CDR3 protein: CASSDQAIQAALGYTF
D gene: -; J gene: TRBJ1-1; V gene: TRBV6-5; clone size: -; CDR3 protein: CATRIRGLNTEAFF
D gene: TRBD1; J gene: TRBJ2-5; V gene: TRBV7-3; clone size: -; CDR3 protein: CASSALGTAQETQYF
D gene: -; J gene: TRBJ1-1; V gene: TRBV28; clone size: -; CDR3 protein: CASSRGLQVTEAFF
D gene: -; J gene: TRBJ2-2; V gene: TRBV2; clone size: -; CDR3 protein: CASRRVVQQANTGELFF
D gene: -; J gene: TRBJ2-7; V gene: TRBV9; clone size: -; CDR3 protein: CASSAHPATGLGRKSSYEQYF
D gene: -; J gene: TRBJ2-7; V gene: TRBV7-2; clone size: -; CDR3 protein: CASRSTRLAGEQYF
D gene: -; J gene: TRBJ2-7; V gene: TRBV5-4; clone size: once; CDR3 protein: CASNTQALGASYEQYF
D gene: -; J gene: TRBJ2-1; V gene: TRBV21-1; clone size: -; CDR3 protein: CASSTQGTSGNEQFF
D gene: TRBD2; J gene: TRBJ2-7; V gene: TRBV28; clone size: few; CDR3 protein: CASSFRSRTSGTDEQYF
D gene: TRBD2; J gene: TRBJ2-1; V gene: TRBV28; clone size: -; CDR3 protein: CASSFRLAGGSYNEQFF
D gene: TRBD2; J gene: TRBJ2-1; V gene: TRBV9; clone size: -; CDR3 protein: CASSVGEGLRNNEQFF
D gene: TRBD1; J gene: TRBJ1-1; V gene: TRBV15; clone size: -; CDR3 protein: CATSARDRDVTEAFF
D gene: TRBD1; J gene: TRBJ1-5; V gene: TRBV6-2/TRBV6-3; clone size: -; CDR3 protein: CASSPGQGYNQPQHF
D gene: -; J gene: TRBJ1-5; V gene: TRBV19; clone size: -; CDR3 protein: CASSRDRNQPQHF
D gene: -; J gene: TRBJ1-6; V gene: TRBV30; clone size: -; CDR3 protein: CAWGQFGYSPLHF
D gene: -; J gene: TRBJ2-3; V gene: TRBV6-5; clone size: -; CDR3 protein: CASSKSQGDTQYF
D gene: -; J gene: TRBJ1-3; V gene: TRBV28; clone size: -; CDR3 protein: CASRLLRKSGNTIYF
D gene: TRBD1; J gene: TRBJ2-5; V gene: TRBV19; clone size: once; CDR3 protein: CASARTGRETQYF
D gene: -; J gene: TRBJ2-1; V gene: TRBV7-2; clone size: -; CDR3 protein: CASSFRALGNEQFF
D gene: -; J gene: TRBJ1-5; V gene: TRBV5-1; clone size: once; CDR3 protein: CASSPGGDQPQHF
D gene: TRBD2; J gene: TRBJ2-1; V gene: TRBV5-6; clone size: -; CDR3 protein: CASSLDRLAGGDEQFF
D gene: -; J gene: TRBJ1-1; V gene: TRBV6-1; clone size: -; CDR3 protein: CASSDQGKNTEAFF
D gene: -; J gene: TRBJ2-7; V gene: TRBV5-1; clone size: -; CDR3 protein: CASSLEGHLAVYEQYF
D gene: -; J gene: TRBJ2-3; V gene: TRBV6-5; clone size: -; CDR3 protein: CASRALPSGNTQYF
D gene: -; J gene: TRBJ2-2; V gene: TRBV12-5; clone size: -; CDR3 protein: CASGLVMSPGELFF
D gene: -; J gene: TRBJ1-6; V gene: TRBV28; clone size: -; CDR3 protein: CASSIQVGNSPLHF
D gene: TRBD1; J gene: TRBJ2-2; V gene: TRBV7-3; clone size: -; CDR3 protein: CASSSRQGSGELFF
D gene: -; J gene: TRBJ1-5; V gene: TRBV12-5; clone size: -; CDR3 protein: CASGSGGGPQHF
D gene: -; J gene: TRBJ2-7; V gene: TRBV27; clone size: -; CDR3 protein: CASSKANSYEQYF
D gene: TRBD2; J gene: TRBJ2-1; V gene: TRBV7-9; clone size: -; CDR3 protein: CASSATSGYNEQFF
D gene: TRBD2; J gene: TRBJ2-1; V gene: TRBV28; clone size: -; CDR3 protein: CASSLVGTNYNEQFF
D gene: -; J gene: TRBJ2-7; V gene: TRBV28; clone size: -; CDR3 protein: CASISAGEQYF
D gene: -; J gene: TRBJ2-5; V gene: TRBV28; clone size: few; CDR3 protein: CASTTSWETQYF
D gene: -; J gene: TRBJ2-7; V gene: TRBV28; clone size: -; CDR3 protein: CASSFETREQYF
D gene: -; J gene: TRBJ2-1; V gene: TRBV21-1; clone size: -; CDR3 protein: CASSPNVGWMFNEQFF
D gene: TRBD1; J gene: TRBJ2-2; V gene: TRBV19; clone size: -; CDR3 protein: CASSIGRGRRSTGELFF
D gene: -; J gene: TRBJ2-7; V gene: TRBV6-5; clone size: -; CDR3 protein: CASKIRDAYEQYF
D gene: -; J gene: TRBJ1-5; V gene: TRBV18; clone size: few; CDR3 protein: CASSPGARNQPQHF
D gene: TRBD2; J gene: TRBJ2-7; V gene: TRBV7-2; clone size: -; CDR3 protein: CASSLATTSGSSYEQYF